This T cell receptor beta chain was retrieved from a study of cytomegalovirus exposure and HLA in healthy donors. The method was immunoSEQ multiplex PCR; TCRdb's version includes in-frame clones alone and lacks a portion of them. The table lists fewer than 250,000 clones, about 82% of them singletons, with more than 1.4% in the top ten. The CDR3 is made up of 14 amino acids. Trimming removed 2 bases from V and 3 bases from J; junction bases left unmatched: 3. The germline V gene has CDR1 LNHDA and CDR2 SQIVND (reference sequence). The origin of this receptor is a woman under 30 in good health and CMV-seronegative. The specimen was PBMCs. This chain joins TRBV19 and TRBJ1-2; 7 bases are a match to TRBD1. The CDR3 sequence is CASSIRDRYYGYTF. The CDR3 DNA is TGTGCCAGTAGTATACGGGACAGATACTATGGCTACACCTTC.